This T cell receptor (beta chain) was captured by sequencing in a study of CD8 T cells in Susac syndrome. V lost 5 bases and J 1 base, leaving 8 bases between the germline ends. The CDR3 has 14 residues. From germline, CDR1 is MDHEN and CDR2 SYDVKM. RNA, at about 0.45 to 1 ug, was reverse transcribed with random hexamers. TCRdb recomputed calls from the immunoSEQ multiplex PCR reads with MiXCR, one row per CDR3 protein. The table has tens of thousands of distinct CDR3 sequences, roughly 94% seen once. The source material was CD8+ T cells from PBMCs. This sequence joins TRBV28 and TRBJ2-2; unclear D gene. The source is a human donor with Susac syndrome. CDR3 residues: CASSQNMNTGELFF. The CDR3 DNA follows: TGTGCCAGCAGTCAGAACATGAACACCGGGGAGCTGTTTTTT.